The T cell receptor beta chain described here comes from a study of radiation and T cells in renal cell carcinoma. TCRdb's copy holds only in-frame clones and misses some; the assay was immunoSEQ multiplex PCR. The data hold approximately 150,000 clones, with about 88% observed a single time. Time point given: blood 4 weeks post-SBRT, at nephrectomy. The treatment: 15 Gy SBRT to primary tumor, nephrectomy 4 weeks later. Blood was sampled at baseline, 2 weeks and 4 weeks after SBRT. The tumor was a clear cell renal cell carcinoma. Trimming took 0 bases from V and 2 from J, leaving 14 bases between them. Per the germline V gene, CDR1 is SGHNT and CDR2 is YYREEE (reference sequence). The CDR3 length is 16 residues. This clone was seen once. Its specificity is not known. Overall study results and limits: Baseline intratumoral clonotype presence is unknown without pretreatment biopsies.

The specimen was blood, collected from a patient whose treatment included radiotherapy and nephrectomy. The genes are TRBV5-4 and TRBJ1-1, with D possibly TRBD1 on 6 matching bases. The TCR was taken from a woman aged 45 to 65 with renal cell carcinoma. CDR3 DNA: TGTGCCAGCAGCTTGGCCGGGCAGGGGTCAAACACTGAAGCTTTCTTT. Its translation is CASSLAGQGSNTEAFF.